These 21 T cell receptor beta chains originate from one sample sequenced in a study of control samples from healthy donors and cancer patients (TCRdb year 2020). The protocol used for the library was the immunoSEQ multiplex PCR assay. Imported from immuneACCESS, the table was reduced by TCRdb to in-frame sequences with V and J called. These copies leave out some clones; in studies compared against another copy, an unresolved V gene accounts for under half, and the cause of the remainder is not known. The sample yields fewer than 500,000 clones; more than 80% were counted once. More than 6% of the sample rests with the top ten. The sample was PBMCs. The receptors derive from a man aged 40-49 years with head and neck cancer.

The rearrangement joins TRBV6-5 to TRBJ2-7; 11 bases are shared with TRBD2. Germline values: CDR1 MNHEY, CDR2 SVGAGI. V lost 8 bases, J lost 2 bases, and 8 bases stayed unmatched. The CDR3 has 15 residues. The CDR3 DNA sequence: TGTGCCAGCCGATACCTAGCGGGAGGCCCCTACGAGCAGTACTTC. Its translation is CASRYLAGGPYEQYF.

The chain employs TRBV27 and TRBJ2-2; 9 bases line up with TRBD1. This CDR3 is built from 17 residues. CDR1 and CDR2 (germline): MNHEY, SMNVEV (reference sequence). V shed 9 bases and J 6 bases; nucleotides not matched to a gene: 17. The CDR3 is CASRTGAGFGTAGELFF. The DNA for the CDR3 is TGTGCCAGTCGGACAGGGGCAGGCTTCGGAACGGCCGGGGAGCTGTTTTTT.

The CDR3 DNA sequence: TGTGCCAGCAGTGAAGTATCAGTACGGTACTCTGGAAACACCATATATTTT. This encodes CASSEVSVRYSGNTIYF. The chain combines TRBV6-1 with TRBJ1-3, with D hard to call. Germline V gene lookup returns CDR1 MNHNS and CDR2 SASEGT. The CDR3 sequence is 17 residues long. The V end lost 1 base, the J end lost 0 bases, and 13 bases lay between the germline ends.

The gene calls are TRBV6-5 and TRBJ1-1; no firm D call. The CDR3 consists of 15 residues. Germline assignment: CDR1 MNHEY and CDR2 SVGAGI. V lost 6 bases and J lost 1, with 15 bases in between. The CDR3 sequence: CASSPEGSTNTEAFF. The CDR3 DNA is TGTGCCAGCAGCCCGGAGGGTAGTACGAACACTGAAGCTTTCTTT.

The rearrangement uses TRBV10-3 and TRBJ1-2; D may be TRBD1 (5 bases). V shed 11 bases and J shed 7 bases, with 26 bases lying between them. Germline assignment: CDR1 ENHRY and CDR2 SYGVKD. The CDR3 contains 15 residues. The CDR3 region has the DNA TGTGCCTCATGGTCCGAGGGGAGATGGGCAGTTGGCTACACCTTC. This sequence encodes CASWSEGRWAVGYTF.

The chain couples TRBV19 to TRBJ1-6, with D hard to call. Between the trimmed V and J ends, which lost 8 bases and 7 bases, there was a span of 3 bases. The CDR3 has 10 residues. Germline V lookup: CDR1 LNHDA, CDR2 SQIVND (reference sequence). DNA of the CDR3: TGTGCCAGTGGAAATTCACCCCTCCACTTT. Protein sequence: CASGNSPLHF.

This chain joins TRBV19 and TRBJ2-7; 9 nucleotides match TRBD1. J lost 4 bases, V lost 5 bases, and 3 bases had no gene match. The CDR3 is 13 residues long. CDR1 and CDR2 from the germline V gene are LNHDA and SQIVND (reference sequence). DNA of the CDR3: TGTGCCAGTAGTTCGACAGGGGGATACGAGCAGTACTTC. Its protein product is CASSSTGGYEQYF. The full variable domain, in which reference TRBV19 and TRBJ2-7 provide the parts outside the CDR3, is DGGITQSPKYLFRKEGQNVTLSCEQNLNHDAMYWYRQDPGQGLRLIYYSQIVNDFQKGDIAEGYSVSREKKESFPLTVTSAQKNPTAFYLCASSSTGGYEQYFGPGTRLTVT.

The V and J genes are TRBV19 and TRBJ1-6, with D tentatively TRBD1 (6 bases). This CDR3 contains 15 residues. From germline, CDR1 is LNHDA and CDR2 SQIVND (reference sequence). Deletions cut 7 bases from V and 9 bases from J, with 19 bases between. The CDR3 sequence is CASTLTKGGFSPLHF. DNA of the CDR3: TGTGCCAGTACCCTTACTAAGGGGGGGTTTTCACCCCTCCACTTT.

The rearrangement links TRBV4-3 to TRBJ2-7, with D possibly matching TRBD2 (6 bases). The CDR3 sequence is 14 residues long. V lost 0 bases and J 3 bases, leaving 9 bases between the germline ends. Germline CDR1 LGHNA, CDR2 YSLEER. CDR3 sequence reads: CASSQDWGDYEQYF. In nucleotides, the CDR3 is TGCGCCAGCAGCCAAGATTGGGGGGACTACGAGCAGTACTTC.

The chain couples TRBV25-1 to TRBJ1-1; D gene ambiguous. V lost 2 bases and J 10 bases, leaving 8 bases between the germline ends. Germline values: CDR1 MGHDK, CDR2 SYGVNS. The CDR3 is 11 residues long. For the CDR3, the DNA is TGTGCCAGCAGTGAAGGGGTCGGAGCTTTCTTT. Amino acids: CASSEGVGAFF. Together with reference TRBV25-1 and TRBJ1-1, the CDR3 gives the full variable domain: EADIYQTPRYLVIGTGKKITLECSQTMGHDKMYWYQQDPGMELHLIHYSYGVNSTEKGDLSSESTVSRIRTEHFPLTLESARPSHTSQYLCASSEGVGAFFGQGTRLTVV.

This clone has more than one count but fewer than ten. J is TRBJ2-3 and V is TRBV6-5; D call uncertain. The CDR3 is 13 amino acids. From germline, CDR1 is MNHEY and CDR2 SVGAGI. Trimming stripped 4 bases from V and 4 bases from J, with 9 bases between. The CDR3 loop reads CASSLRKPDTQYF. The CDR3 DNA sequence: TGTGCCAGCAGTTTGCGGAAACCAGATACGCAGTATTTT.

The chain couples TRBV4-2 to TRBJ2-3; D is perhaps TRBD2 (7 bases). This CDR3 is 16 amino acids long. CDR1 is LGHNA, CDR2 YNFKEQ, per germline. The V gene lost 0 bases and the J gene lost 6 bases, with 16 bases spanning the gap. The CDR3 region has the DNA TGTGCCAGCAGCCAAGAAGGGACTATGGGGGCCGATACGCAGTATTTT. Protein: CASSQEGTMGADTQYF.

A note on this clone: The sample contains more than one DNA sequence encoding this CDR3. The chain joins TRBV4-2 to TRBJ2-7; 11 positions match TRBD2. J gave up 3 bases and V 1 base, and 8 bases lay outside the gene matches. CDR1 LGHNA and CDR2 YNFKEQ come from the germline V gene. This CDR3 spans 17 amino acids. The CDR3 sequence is CASSQAGLAGGFYEQYF. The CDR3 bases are TGTGCCAGCAGCCAAGCCGGGTTAGCGGGAGGGTTCTACGAGCAGTACTTC.

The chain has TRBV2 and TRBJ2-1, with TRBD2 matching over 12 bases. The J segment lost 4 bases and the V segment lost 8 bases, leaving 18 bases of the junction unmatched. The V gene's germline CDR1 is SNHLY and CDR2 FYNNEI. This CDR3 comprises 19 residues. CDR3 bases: TGTGCCAGCGCCCCCCGGCTAGCGGGAGGGTGGTCGTCGTACAATGAGCAGTTCTTC. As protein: CASAPRLAGGWSSYNEQFF.

The CDR3 DNA reads TGCGCCAGCAGCTCCGGGACGGATAACACTGAAGCTTTCTTT. It translates to CASSSGTDNTEAFF. This chain uses TRBV5-1 with TRBJ1-1, with D possibly matching TRBD1 (5 bases). Trimming took 3 bases from V and 2 from J, leaving 11 bases between them. CDR3 size: 14 residues. Germline assignment: CDR1 SGHRS and CDR2 YFSETQ.

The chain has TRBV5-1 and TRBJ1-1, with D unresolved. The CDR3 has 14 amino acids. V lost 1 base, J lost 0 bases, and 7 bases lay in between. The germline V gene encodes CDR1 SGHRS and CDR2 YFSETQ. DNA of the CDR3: TGCGCCAGCAGCTTGAGCACCATGAACACTGAAGCTTTCTTT. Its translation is CASSLSTMNTEAFF.

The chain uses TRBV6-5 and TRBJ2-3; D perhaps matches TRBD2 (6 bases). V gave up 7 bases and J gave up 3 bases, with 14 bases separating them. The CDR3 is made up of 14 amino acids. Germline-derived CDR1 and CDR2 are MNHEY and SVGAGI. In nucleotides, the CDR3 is TGTGCCAGCAACTCCCTAGCGCCGACAGATACGCAGTATTTT. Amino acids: CASNSLAPTDTQYF.

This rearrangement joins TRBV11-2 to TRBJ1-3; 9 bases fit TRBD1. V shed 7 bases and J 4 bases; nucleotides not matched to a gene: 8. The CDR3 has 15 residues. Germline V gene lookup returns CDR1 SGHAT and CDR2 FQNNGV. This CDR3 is CASNLDRGSGNTIYF. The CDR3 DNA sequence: TGTGCCAGCAACCTGGACAGGGGATCCGGAAACACCATATATTTT.

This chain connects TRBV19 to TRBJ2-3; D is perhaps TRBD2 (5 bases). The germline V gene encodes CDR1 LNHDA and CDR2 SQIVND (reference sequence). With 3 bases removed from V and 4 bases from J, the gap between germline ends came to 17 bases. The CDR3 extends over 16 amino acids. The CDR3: CASSMGGAGLADTQYF. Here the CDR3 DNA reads TGTGCCAGTAGTATGGGCGGTGCGGGCCTTGCAGATACGCAGTATTTT. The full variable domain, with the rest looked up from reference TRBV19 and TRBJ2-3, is DGGITQSPKYLFRKEGQNVTLSCEQNLNHDAMYWYRQDPGQGLRLIYYSQIVNDFQKGDIAEGYSVSREKKESFPLTVTSAQKNPTAFYLCASSMGGAGLADTQYFGPGTRLTVL.

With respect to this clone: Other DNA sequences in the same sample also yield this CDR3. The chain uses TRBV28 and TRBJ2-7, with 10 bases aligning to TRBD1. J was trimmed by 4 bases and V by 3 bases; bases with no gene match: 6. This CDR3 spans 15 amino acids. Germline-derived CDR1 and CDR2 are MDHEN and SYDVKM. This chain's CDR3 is CASSLPDRGEYEQYF. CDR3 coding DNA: TGTGCCAGCAGTTTGCCGGACAGGGGGGAGTACGAGCAGTACTTC.

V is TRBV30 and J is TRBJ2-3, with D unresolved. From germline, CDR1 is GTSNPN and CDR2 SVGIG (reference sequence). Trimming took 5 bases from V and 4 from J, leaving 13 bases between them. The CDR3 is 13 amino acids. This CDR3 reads CAWASGPPDTQYF. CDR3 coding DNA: TGTGCCTGGGCTTCGGGTCCGCCAGATACGCAGTATTTT.